This T cell receptor beta chain was obtained from a study of T cell responses to AZD1222 COVID-19 vaccine. Study at large: Timing groups of about 4 and about 12 weeks for second doses were pooled. Findings of the study overall: Of spike-specific TCRs, nearly half reportedly target regions left unmutated in variants. Seropositive at baseline were only a handful of AZD1222 recipients. None of the repertoires were sampled until the peak T cell response had passed.

The length of the CDR3 is 13 residues. Per germline, CDR1 SEHNR and CDR2 FQNEAQ (reference sequence). After removal of 8 bases from V and 8 bases from J, the junction contained 11 bases not matched to a gene. As regards this clone: What it recognizes is unknown.

Profiled with immunoSEQ multiplex PCR; TCRdb holds only in-frame clones, not every one. The repertoire has about 130,000 clones, about nine tenths of them found once; the top ten carry 6.9%. The TCR sequence derives from an adult in good health. This chain uses TRBV7-9 with TRBJ1-2, with 7 positions matching TRBD1. The source material was peripheral blood, sampled on day 0 of AZD1222 vaccination. CDR3 in DNA: TGTGCCAGCGACCTGACAGGGAGGGACGGCTACACCTTC. Protein: CASDLTGRDGYTF.